This T cell receptor beta chain stems from a study of blood T cell repertoires in COVID-19. Study overall: PBMCs, B-cell-depleted T cells, or T cells were the source of the cDNA or gDNA that made up the material.

Enrollees, about 18 to 89 years old, lived in 24 US areas. Profiling relied on immunoSEQ multiplex PCR, and the TCRdb table lists in-frame clones only, not all of them. The data contain 250,000 to 300,000 clones, around 90% of them singletons. Sequenced material: PBMCs or T cells enriched from blood (not recorded which). The TCR comes from a woman aged 55-70 years in a cohort exposed to, infected with or recovered from COVID-19 (not recorded which).

CDR3 loop: CASSQSGTGFTGELFF. For the CDR3, the DNA is TGTGCCAGCAGCCAGTCCGGGACAGGGTTCACCGGGGAGCTGTTTTTT. This chain links TRBV28 with TRBJ2-2, with 9 bases identical to TRBD1. The V gene's germline CDR1 is MDHEN and CDR2 SYDVKM. The V segment lost 6 bases and the J segment 4 bases; nucleotides outside the gene matches: 9. The CDR3 spans 16 residues.